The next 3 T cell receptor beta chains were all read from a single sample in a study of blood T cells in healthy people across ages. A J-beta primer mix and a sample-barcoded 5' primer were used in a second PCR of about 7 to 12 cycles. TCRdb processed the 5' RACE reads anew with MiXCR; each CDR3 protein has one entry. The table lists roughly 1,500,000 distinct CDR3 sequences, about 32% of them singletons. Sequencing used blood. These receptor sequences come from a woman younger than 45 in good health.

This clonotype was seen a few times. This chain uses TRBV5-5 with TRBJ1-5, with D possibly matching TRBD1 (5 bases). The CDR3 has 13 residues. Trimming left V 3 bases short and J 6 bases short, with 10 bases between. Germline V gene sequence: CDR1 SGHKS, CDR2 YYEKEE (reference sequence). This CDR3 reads CASSSTGTQPQHF. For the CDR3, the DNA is TGTGCCAGCAGCTCCACAGGTACTCAGCCCCAGCATTTT.

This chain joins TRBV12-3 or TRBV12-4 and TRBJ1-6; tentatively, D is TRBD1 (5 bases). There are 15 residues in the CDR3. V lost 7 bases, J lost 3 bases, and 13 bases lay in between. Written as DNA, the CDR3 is TGTGCCAGCACCCCGGCAGGGCGCTATAATTCACCCCTCCACTTT. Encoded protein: CASTPAGRYNSPLHF.

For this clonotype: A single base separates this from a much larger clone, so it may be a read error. The DNA for the CDR3 is TGTGCCAGCATCCCTAGACTAGCGGGGGGGAGAGGGCTTCAAGAGACCCAGTTCTTC. It encodes CASIPRLAGGRGLQETQFF. V gene TRBV27 combines with J gene TRBJ2-5; 14 bases fit TRBD2. Matching the DNA end better, TRBJ2-1 makes the J call doubtful. The CDR3 totals 19 residues. In germline, CDR1 is MNHEY, CDR2 SMNVEV (reference sequence).